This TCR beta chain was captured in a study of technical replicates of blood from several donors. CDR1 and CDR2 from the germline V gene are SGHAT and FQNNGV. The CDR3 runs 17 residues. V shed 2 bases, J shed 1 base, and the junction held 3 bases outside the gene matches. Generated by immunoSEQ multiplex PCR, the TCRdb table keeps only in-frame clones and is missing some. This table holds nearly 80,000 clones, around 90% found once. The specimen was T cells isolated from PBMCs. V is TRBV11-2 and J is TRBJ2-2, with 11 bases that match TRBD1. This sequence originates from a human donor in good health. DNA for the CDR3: TGTGCCAGCAGCTTATTTGGGACAGGGGGGAACACCGGGGAGCTGTTTTTT. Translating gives CASSLFGTGGNTGELFF.